Included here is one T cell receptor (beta chain) sequence, with context. Produced via immunoSEQ multiplex PCR; TCRdb's table is partial and in-frame only. Of a few hundred thousand clones detected, around 87% appear once; the ten largest clones hold less than 4%. This sample was included in a study of Ad26.COV2.S vaccination and SARS-CoV-2 variants. Treatment indicated: 19 received Ad26.COV2.S at low or high dose, single or two shots; 5 received placebo; per-sample allocation not given. The investigators took samples on day 63 after the first vaccine or placebo injection. The origin of this receptor is a person between 18 and 65 years old who received the Ad26.COV2.S COVID-19 vaccine or a placebo. The input for sequencing was peripheral blood, taken in a trial of Ad26.COV2.S vaccine versus placebo.

CDR3 coding DNA: TGTGCCAGCTCGGGCAGGGTGGGTTCTGAGACCCAGTACTTC. This translates into CASSGRVGSETQYF. The V gene is TRBV6-6, the J gene TRBJ2-5; the D gene is possibly TRBD1 (5 bases). V was trimmed by 8 bases and J by 5 bases, leaving 18 bases between them. Germline CDR1 reads MNHNY; CDR2 reads SVGAGI (reference sequence). This CDR3 region has 14 residues.